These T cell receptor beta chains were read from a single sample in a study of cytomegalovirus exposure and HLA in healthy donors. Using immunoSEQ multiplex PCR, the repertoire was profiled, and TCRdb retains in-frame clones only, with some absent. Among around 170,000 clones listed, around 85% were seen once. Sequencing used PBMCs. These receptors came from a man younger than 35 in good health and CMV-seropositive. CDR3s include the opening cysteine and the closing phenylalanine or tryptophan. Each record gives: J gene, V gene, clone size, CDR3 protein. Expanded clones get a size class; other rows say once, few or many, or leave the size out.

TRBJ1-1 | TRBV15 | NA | CATSRQAGQGNTEAFF
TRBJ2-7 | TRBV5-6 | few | CASSLVANEQYF
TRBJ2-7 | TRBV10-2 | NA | CASRESGTGEQYF
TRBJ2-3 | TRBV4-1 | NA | CASSPLSASTEDTQYF
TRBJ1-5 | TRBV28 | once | CASSPGLYSNQPQHF
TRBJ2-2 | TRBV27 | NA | CASSFSAGELFF
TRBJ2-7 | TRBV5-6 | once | CASSRGGTGGVEQYF
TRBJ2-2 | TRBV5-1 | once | CASSSLSRGMRTGELFF
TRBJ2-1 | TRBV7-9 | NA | CASSATSGSSYNEQFF
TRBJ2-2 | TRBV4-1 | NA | CASSLGTANTGELFF
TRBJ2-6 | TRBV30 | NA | CAFLTSGANVLTF
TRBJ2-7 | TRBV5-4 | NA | CASSLGGGDYEQYF
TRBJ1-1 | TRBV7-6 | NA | CASSLEAGEMNTEAFF
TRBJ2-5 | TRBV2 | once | CASRAGGGAETQYF
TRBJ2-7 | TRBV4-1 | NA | CASSPTGRNYEQYF
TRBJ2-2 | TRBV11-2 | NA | CASSLGGSYTGELFF
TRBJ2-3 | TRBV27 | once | CASSGTSGSTDTQYF
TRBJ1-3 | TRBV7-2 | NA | CASSLVGQGTWGNTIYF
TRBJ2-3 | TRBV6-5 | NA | CASSYGAGSTDTQYF
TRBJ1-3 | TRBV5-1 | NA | CASSRDTSGNTIYF
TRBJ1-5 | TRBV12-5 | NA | CASGPQVGGSGNQPQHF
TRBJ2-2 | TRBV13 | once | CASSQTSGSVTGELFF
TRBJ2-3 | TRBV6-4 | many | CASSEGLADTDTQYF
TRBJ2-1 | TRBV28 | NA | CASSFRDRGYNEQFF
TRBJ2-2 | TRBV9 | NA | CASSAQFGQVPGELFF
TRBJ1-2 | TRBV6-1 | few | CASSEIGGGYGYTF
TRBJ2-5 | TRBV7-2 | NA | CASSWGGEETQYF
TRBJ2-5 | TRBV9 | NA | CASSFGGAGQETQYF
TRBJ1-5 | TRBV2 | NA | CASSLPRGEHSNQPQHF
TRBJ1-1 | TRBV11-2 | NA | CASSVGTGFNTEAFF
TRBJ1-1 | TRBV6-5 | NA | CASSYDLGGTAEAFF
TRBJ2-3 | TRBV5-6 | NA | CASSVTSTDTQYF
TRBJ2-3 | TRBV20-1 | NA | CSASKTDTQYF
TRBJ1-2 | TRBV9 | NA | CASSVVLQGEDYGYTF
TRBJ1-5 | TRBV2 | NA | CASSYQGAGQPQHF
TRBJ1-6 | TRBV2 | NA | CASSDLSVDRGVSPLHF
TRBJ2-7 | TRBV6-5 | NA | CASSYSGGRAYEQYF
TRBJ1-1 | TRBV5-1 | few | CASSLRGNSEAFF
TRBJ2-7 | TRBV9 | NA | CASSVGGSSYEQYF
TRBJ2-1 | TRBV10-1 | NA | CASSRLAGNSYNEQFF